This is a list of T cell receptor beta chains from one sample in a study of blood T cell repertoires in COVID-19. Some clones are missing from TCRdb's copy, which holds only in-frame ones; the method was immunoSEQ multiplex PCR. The repertoire holds some 230,000 clones, with 85% to 90% as singletons. Sequenced material: PBMCs or T cells enriched from blood (not recorded which). Source of these receptors: a woman younger than 35 in a cohort exposed to, infected with or recovered from COVID-19 (not recorded which). Each CDR3 is given with its conserved first and last residue. D genes are given only for firm matches. Clone size is given for some rows only: seen once, a few or many times, or a class if the clone is expanded.

j_call d_call clone_size v_call cdr3_nt cdr3_aa
TRBJ2-1 TRBD2 NA TRBV10-1 TGCGCCAGCAGTGAGAGTAGGTCGGGAGGTTACAATGAGCAGTTCTTC CASSESRSGGYNEQFF
TRBJ1-1 TRBD1 NA TRBV19 TGTGCCAGCGGGGGACAGGGGGCGAAAGACACTGAAGCTTTCTTT CASGGQGAKDTEAFF
TRBJ1-2 NA NA TRBV3-1/TRBV3-2 TGTGCCACCACGCGCGGCATCGGTGGCTACACCTTC CATTRGIGGYTF
TRBJ1-1 NA NA TRBV18 TGTGCCAGCTCACCATACGGGGTAGCCACTGAAGCTTTCTTT CASSPYGVATEAFF
TRBJ1-1 NA NA TRBV19 TGTGCCAGTAGGGCCCTGGGAGATCCTGAAGCTTTCTTT CASRALGDPEAFF
TRBJ1-4 TRBD1 NA TRBV5-1 TGCGCCAGCAGTCCCACAGGGGGATCTAATGAAAAACTGTTTTTT CASSPTGGSNEKLFF
TRBJ1-4 NA NA TRBV7-3 TGTGCCAGCAGCCCACAGGGTGGAAGGGAGGAAAAACTGTTTTTT CASSPQGGREEKLFF
TRBJ1-5 TRBD1 NA TRBV7-8 TGTGCCAGCAGCTTAGGCAGGACAGGGAAGGACGGCCAGCCCCAGCATTTT CASSLGRTGKDGQPQHF
TRBJ2-2 NA NA TRBV5-4 TGTGCCAGCAGCTGGAGGGTTACCGGGGAGCTGTTTTTT CASSWRVTGELFF
TRBJ2-7 TRBD1 NA TRBV12-3/TRBV12-4 TGTGCCAGCAGTACACAGGGGGGATACGAGCAGTACTTC CASSTQGGYEQYF
TRBJ1-2 NA NA TRBV24-1 TGTGCCACCAGTGATCTGGACGGAGGTGACTATGGCTACACCTTC CATSDLDGGDYGYTF
TRBJ1-1 TRBD1 NA TRBV9 TGTGCCAGCAGCGGGAGTTTGACAGGGCCGAACACTGAAGCTTTCTTT CASSGSLTGPNTEAFF
TRBJ2-7 TRBD1 NA TRBV7-3 TGTGCCAGCAGCCCCGGACAGGGGAACGAGCAGTACTTC CASSPGQGNEQYF
TRBJ2-1 NA NA TRBV21-1 TGTGCCAGCAGCAAAGGGGTGGGAGTCCCCTACAATGAGCAGTTCTTC CASSKGVGVPYNEQFF
TRBJ2-7 NA NA TRBV4-1 TGCGCCAGCAGCCGCGCGTCAATGGACGAGCAGTACTTC CASSRASMDEQYF
TRBJ2-2 TRBD2 NA TRBV4-1 TGCGCCAGCAGCCAAGAGGGGTTAGCGGGAGCCACCGGGGAGCTGTTTTTT CASSQEGLAGATGELFF
TRBJ1-5 NA NA TRBV7-8 TGTGCCAGCAGCTTAGACAGTCAGCCCCAGCATTTT CASSLDSQPQHF
TRBJ2-5 TRBD2 few TRBV10-2 TGCGCCAGCCGTGGGACTAGCGGGGACCAAGAGACCCAGTACTTC CASRGTSGDQETQYF
TRBJ1-1 TRBD1 NA TRBV27 TGTGCCAGCAGAAGAACAGGGGAGAACACTGAAGCTTTCTTT CASRRTGENTEAFF
TRBJ2-1 NA NA TRBV9 TGTGCCAGCAGCGTAGATAACTTAAACAATGAGCAGTTCTTC CASSVDNLNNEQFF
TRBJ1-3 NA NA TRBV4-1 TGCGCCAGCAGCCAAGATTCGCGGGGGCGTGGGGACACCATATATTTT CASSQDSRGRGDTIYF
TRBJ1-1 NA once TRBV5-1 TGCGCCAGCAGCCCTGGAGTGGGAGACACTGAAGCTTTCTTT CASSPGVGDTEAFF
TRBJ2-7 NA once TRBV7-9 TGTGCCAGCAGCTTTGAGAGCTACGAGCAGTACTTC CASSFESYEQYF
TRBJ2-6 NA NA TRBV3-1/TRBV3-2 TGTGCCAGCACCAGGGGCTCTGGGGCCAACGTCCTGACTTTC CASTRGSGANVLTF
TRBJ1-2 NA NA TRBV6-5 TGTGCCAGCAGTCCCTTTCAGGGGCAAAATGGCTACACCTTC CASSPFQGQNGYTF
TRBJ2-5 NA NA TRBV5-1 TGCGCCAGCAGCTTGGCCCCGGACCAAGAGACCCAGTACTTC CASSLAPDQETQYF
TRBJ1-3 TRBD1 NA TRBV6-1 TGTGCCAGCAGTGAAGCACTGGGACAGTCTGCGGGAAACACCATATATTTT CASSEALGQSAGNTIYF
TRBJ1-3 TRBD1 once TRBV10-3 TGTGCCATCAGTGAGTCGAGAAGGTTACAGGGGCTTGGAAACACCATATATTTT CAISESRRLQGLGNTIYF
TRBJ2-1 NA NA TRBV11-2 TGTGCCAGCAGCTTTAAAGGGGGCGCGGGGTTTTACAATGAGCAGTTCTTC CASSFKGGAGFYNEQFF
TRBJ2-1 TRBD2 NA TRBV28 TGTGCCAGCAGAGGGGCTAGCGGGACCAATGAGCAGTTCTTC CASRGASGTNEQFF
TRBJ1-1 NA NA TRBV7-3 TGTGCCAGCAGCCAGGGTAAGGGCACTGAAGCTTTCTTT CASSQGKGTEAFF
TRBJ2-4 TRBD2 NA TRBV4-2 TGTGCCAGCAGCCCCGACCGGTCAGCGGGGAAAAACATTCAGTACTTC CASSPDRSAGKNIQYF
TRBJ2-3 TRBD2 NA TRBV2 TGTGCCAGCAGTGAACGGTGGAGCGGGGGGGCCAGCACAGATACGCAGTATTTT CASSERWSGGASTDTQYF
TRBJ1-2 NA NA TRBV6-5 TGTGCCAGCAGTTACTCGAAGACAGGCACTTATGGCTACACCTTC CASSYSKTGTYGYTF
TRBJ2-5 TRBD1 NA TRBV5-4 TGTGCCAGCAGCCATGGCAGGGGGCAACAAGAGACCCAGTACTTC CASSHGRGQQETQYF
TRBJ2-7 NA NA TRBV4-1 TGCGCCAGCAGCCCTCGGGACAACCGCTACGAGCAGTACTTC CASSPRDNRYEQYF
TRBJ2-2 NA NA TRBV6-5 TGTGCCAGCAGGGAGGGGGCGGTCGGGGAGCTGTTTTTT CASREGAVGELFF
TRBJ1-6 TRBD1 NA TRBV7-9 TGTGCCAGCAGCCTCACCGGGACAGAACATTTGATAGCACCCCTCCACTTT CASSLTGTEHLIAPLHF
TRBJ1-1 TRBD1 once TRBV5-6 TGTGCCAGCAGCTTGGGACAGGGTGAAGCTTTCTTT CASSLGQGEAFF
TRBJ1-5 NA NA TRBV3-1/TRBV3-2 TGTGCCAGCAGCTACGGACAGCAATCAATGCCCCAGCATTTT CASSYGQQSMPQHF
TRBJ2-7 NA NA TRBV19 TGTGCCAGTAGTATTAGGGGAAGTGATTTCGAGCAGTACTTC CASSIRGSDFEQYF